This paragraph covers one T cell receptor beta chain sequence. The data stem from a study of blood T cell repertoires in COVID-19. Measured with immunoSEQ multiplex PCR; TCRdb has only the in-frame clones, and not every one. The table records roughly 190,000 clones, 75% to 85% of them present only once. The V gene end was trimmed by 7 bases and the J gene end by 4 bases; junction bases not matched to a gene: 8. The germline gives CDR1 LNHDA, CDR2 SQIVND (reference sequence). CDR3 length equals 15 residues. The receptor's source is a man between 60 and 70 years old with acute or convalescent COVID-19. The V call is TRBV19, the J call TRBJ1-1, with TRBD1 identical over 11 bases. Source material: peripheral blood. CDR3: CASTPGGTGGTEAFF. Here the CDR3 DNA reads TGTGCCAGTACTCCAGGAGGGACAGGGGGCACTGAAGCTTTCTTT.